One and the same sample provided the 12 T cell receptor beta chains below, sequenced in a study of naive and memory T cell subsets. The beta constant-region primer was an equimolar mix of two oligonucleotides covering TRBC1 and TRBC2. A single record per CDR3 protein comes from TCRdb applying MiXCR to the UMI-ligation and nested PCR reads. The data contain 120,000 to 150,000 distinct CDR3 sequences, over 15% of them singletons. The sequencing sample was made of naive CD4+ T cells from blood. These TCRs come from a human donor in good health.

This clonotype was found a few times. The chain is built from TRBV7-2 and TRBJ2-2; D is ambiguous. The CDR3 sequence is 15 residues long. Trimming removed 3 bases at V and 5 bases at J, with 13 bases between. Germline CDR1 SGHTA, CDR2 FQGNSA. CDR3 DNA: TGTGCCAGCAGCTTTCGGATCGGCGGTACCGGGGAGCTGTTTTTT. Amino acids: CASSFRIGGTGELFF.

V is TRBV24-1 and J is TRBJ2-1, with D tentatively TRBD1 (6 bases). CDR1 and CDR2 from the germline V gene are KGHDR and SFDVKD. The CDR3 has 19 amino acids. Trimming took off 5 bases at V and 6 bases at J, with 28 bases between the two ends. The DNA of the CDR3 is TGTGCCACCAGTGGTGGCCTATTTGTCCGGGACACCACTAGCAATGAGCAGTTCTTC. Protein sequence: CATSGGLFVRDTTSNEQFF.

There are a few counts of this clonotype. The chain is built from TRBV10-3 and TRBJ1-6; no reliable D call. This CDR3 has 12 amino acids. Trimming removed 3 bases at V and 6 bases at J, with 3 bases between. The germline gives CDR1 ENHRY, CDR2 SYGVKD. The CDR3 here is CAISDFNSPLHF. The CDR3 DNA is TGTGCCATCAGTGATTTTAATTCACCCCTCCACTTT.

J is TRBJ2-7 and V is TRBV6-6, with D perhaps TRBD1 (6 bases). The V and J ends lost 5 bases and 3 bases respectively, with 17 bases between them. CDR3 size: 15 residues. Germline lookup yields CDR1 MNHNY and CDR2 SVGAGI (reference sequence). CDR3 DNA sequence: TGTGCCAGCAGTACCCCTCAGGGGACATTCTACGAGCAGTACTTC. This gives the protein CASSTPQGTFYEQYF.

This clonotype was counted only a few times. The chain has TRBV5-1 and TRBJ2-1, with TRBD2 matching over 8 bases. In germline, CDR1 is SGHRS, CDR2 YFSETQ. The CDR3 is 15 residues long. Trimming cost V 5 bases and J 2 bases; bases outside gene matches: 6. The CDR3 spells CASRSTSGPYNEQFF. DNA for the CDR3: TGCGCCAGCAGGTCTACTAGCGGACCCTACAATGAGCAGTTCTTC.

CDR3 coding DNA: TGTGCCAGCAGCTTTCAGGGGGGATATGAAAAACTGTTTTTT. Translation: CASSFQGGYEKLFF. The rearrangement links TRBV7-2 to TRBJ1-4, with 7 bases fitting TRBD1. The V segment lost 3 bases and the J segment 6 bases; nucleotides outside the gene matches: 4. This CDR3 is built from 14 residues. Looked up from germline, CDR1 is SGHTA and CDR2 is FQGNSA.

This clonotype was observed a few times. The V call is TRBV5-1, the J call TRBJ1-1, with D tentatively TRBD1 (6 bases). The V gene lost 3 bases and the J gene lost 1 base, with 10 bases spanning the gap. The CDR3 length is 14 residues. Germline CDR1 and CDR2: SGHRS and YFSETQ. Written as DNA, the CDR3 is TGCGCCAGCAGCTCACAGGGTACGAACACTGAAGCTTTCTTT. Translating it yields CASSSQGTNTEAFF. The variable domain in full, with the rest retrieved from reference TRBV5-1 and TRBJ1-1, is KAGVTQTPRYLIKTRGQQVTLSCSPISGHRSVSWYQQTPGQGLQFLFEYFSETQRNKGNFPGRFSGRQFSNSRSEMNVSTLELGDSALYLCASSSQGTNTEAFFGQGTRLTVV.

The rearrangement uses TRBV7-9 and TRBJ2-3; 9 bases are shared with TRBD2. After removal of 5 bases from V and 4 bases from J, the junction contained 4 bases not matched to a gene. From germline, CDR1 is SEHNR and CDR2 FQNEAQ (reference sequence). This CDR3 has 14 amino acids. CDR3 region: CASSRAGGSDTQYF. CDR3 nucleotide sequence: TGTGCCAGCAGCCGAGCGGGAGGTTCAGATACGCAGTATTTT.

In this sample, this clonotype turned up a few times. This chain links TRBV28 with TRBJ2-1, with TRBD2 matching over 13 bases. The CDR3 is made up of 18 amino acids. J was trimmed by 4 bases and V by 4 bases; bases with no gene match: 10. Germline CDR1 reads MDHEN; CDR2 reads SYDVKM. CDR3 in amino acids: CASSSPGLAGERYNEQFF. The CDR3 DNA sequence: TGTGCCAGCAGTTCTCCCGGACTAGCGGGAGAAAGGTACAATGAGCAGTTCTTC. The complete variable domain, with remaining parts taken from reference TRBV28 and TRBJ2-1, reads DVKVTQSSRYLVKRTGEKVFLECVQDMDHENMFWYRQDPGLGLRLIYFSYDVKMKEKGDIPEGYSVSREKKERFSLILESASTNQTSMYLCASSSPGLAGERYNEQFFGPGTRLTVL.

This clonotype was seen a few times. This chain uses TRBV5-1 with TRBJ2-3; 7 bases match TRBD1. Trimming cost V 1 base and J 3 bases; bases outside gene matches: 5. Germline V gives CDR1 SGHRS, CDR2 YFSETQ. The CDR3 loop spans 15 amino acids. CDR3 nucleotide sequence: TGCGCCAGCAGCTTGACAGGGGACCGGACAGATACGCAGTATTTT. Amino acid sequence: CASSLTGDRTDTQYF.

The gene calls are TRBV5-4 and TRBJ1-4; D might be TRBD1 (5 bases). The CDR3 runs to 15 residues. Between the trimmed V and J ends, which lost 7 bases and 1 base, there was a span of 14 bases. Germline-derived CDR1 and CDR2 are SGHNT and YYREEE (reference sequence). Written as DNA, the CDR3 is TGTGCCAGCTCCCGGTCCGGGGGAACTAATGAAAAACTGTTTTTT. Amino acid sequence: CASSRSGGTNEKLFF.

This rearrangement joins TRBV5-1 to TRBJ1-2; D remains unclear. Trimming took off 2 bases at V and 6 bases at J, with 14 bases between the two ends. The CDR3 is 14 amino acids. CDR1 and CDR2 from the germline V gene are SGHRS and YFSETQ. The CDR3 DNA sequence: TGCGCCAGCAGCTTAGCTGGGCAGGACCATGGCTACACCTTC. This sequence encodes CASSLAGQDHGYTF.